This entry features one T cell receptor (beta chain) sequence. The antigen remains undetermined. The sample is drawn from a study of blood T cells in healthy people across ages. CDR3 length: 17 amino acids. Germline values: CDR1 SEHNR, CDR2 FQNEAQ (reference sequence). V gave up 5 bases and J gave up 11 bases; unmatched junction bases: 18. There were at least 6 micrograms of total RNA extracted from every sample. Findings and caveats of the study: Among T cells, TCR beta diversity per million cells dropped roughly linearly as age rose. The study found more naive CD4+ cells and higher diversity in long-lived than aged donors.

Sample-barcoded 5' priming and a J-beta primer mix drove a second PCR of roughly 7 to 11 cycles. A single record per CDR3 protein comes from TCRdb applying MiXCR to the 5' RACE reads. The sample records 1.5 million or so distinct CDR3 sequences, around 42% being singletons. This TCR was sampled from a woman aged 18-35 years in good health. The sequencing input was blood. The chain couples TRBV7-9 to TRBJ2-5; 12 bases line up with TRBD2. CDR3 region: CASSPRTSGIMHNEQYF. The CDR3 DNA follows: TGTGCCAGCAGCCCGCGGACTAGCGGGATTATGCACAATGAGCAGTACTTC.